The rows below give T cell receptor beta chains drawn from one sample of a study of CD8 T cells in ankylosing spondylitis. Using its own MiXCR run on the 5' RACE reads, TCRdb lists one record per CDR3 protein. The sample lists 25,000 to 35,000 distinct CDR3 sequences, 5% to 5.5% occurring once. Sequenced material: blood, either unsorted or a sorted T cell fraction (not recorded which). The receptors shown here come from a female donor with ankylosing spondylitis or in good health (not recorded which). Both conserved end residues are part of each CDR3. The D gene is left open where the match is weak. Some rows have no size entry. The others give once, few or many, or a class for an expanded clone.

>15|-|TRBV23-1|many|TRBJ2-1
TGCGCCAGCAGTCATCGAGGGCCCTCCTACAATGAGCAGTTCTTC
CASSHRGPSYNEQFF
>11|-|TRBV9|many|TRBJ2-7
TGTGCCAGCAGCGCAGGAGTCGAGCAGTACTTC
CASSAGVEQYF
>14|-|TRBV9|many|TRBJ2-5
TGTGCCAGCACCCCGGGTCAGGGCGCAGAGACCCAGTACTTC
CASTPGQGAETQYF
>17|TRBD2|TRBV9|many|TRBJ2-3
TGTGCCAGCAGCGTCCAAGCCGGGACTAGCGGCACAGATACGCAGTATTTT
CASSVQAGTSGTDTQYF
>11|-|TRBV9|many|TRBJ1-3
TGTGCCAGCGGCGGGGGAAACACCATATATTTT
CASGGGNTIYF
>18|TRBD2|TRBV9|-|TRBJ2-2
TGTGCCAGCAGCGTAACCGGGACTAGCGGGGGGGCCCGCGGGGAGCTGTTTTTT
CASSVTGTSGGARGELFF
>15|-|TRBV9|many|TRBJ1-2
TGTGCCAGCAGCGTAGGACAGATAGCTAACTATGGCTACACCTTC
CASSVGQIANYGYTF
>14|-|TRBV9|many|TRBJ2-1
TGTGCCAGCAGCGTAGAGACTACCTACAATGAGCAGTTCTTC
CASSVETTYNEQFF
>15|-|TRBV9|medium-sized|TRBJ1-4
TGTGCCAGCAGCGTGAGCGGGCTCCCGGGGGAAAAACTGTTTTTT
CASSVSGLPGEKLFF
>13|-|TRBV9|many|TRBJ2-5
TGTGCCAGCAGCGCCCAGGGATGGGAGACCCAGTACTTC
CASSAQGWETQYF
>16|TRBD2|TRBV9|many|TRBJ2-5
TGTGCCAGCAGCGTAGGAGCGGGGGGGATCCAAGAGACCCAGTACTTC
CASSVGAGGIQETQYF
>13|TRBD2|TRBV9|many|TRBJ2-5
TGTGCCAGCAGCGTAGCTAGCGGCCAGACCCAGTACTTC
CASSVASGQTQYF
>15|TRBD1|TRBV9|many|TRBJ1-2
TGTGCCAGCAGCCTAGGGACAGGGGGCGCGTATGGCTACACCTTC
CASSLGTGGAYGYTF
>16|-|TRBV9|many|TRBJ2-5
TGTGCCAGCAGCGTAGCTTTCGGAGCGATCGTAGAGACCCAGTACTTC
CASSVAFGAIVETQYF
>15|TRBD1|TRBV9|many|TRBJ2-3
TGTGCCAGCAGCGTAGTGGGACAGCCTTTAGATACGCAGTATTTT
CASSVVGQPLDTQYF
>14|TRBD2|TRBV9|medium-sized|TRBJ2-1
TGTGCCAGCAGCGTAGAAGCGGGGGGGAATGAGCAGTTCTTC
CASSVEAGGNEQFF
>15|TRBD2|TRBV9|many|TRBJ2-3
TGTGCCAGCAGCAATAGCGGGGGCAACACAGATACGCAGTATTTT
CASSNSGGNTDTQYF
>15|-|TRBV9|many|TRBJ2-7
TGTGCCAGCAGCGTAAGCACAGGGCAATCCTACGAGCAGTACTTC
CASSVSTGQSYEQYF
>16|-|TRBV9|many|TRBJ2-1
TGTGCCAGCAGCGTATTCGCAGACTTGACCTACAATGAGCAGTTCTTC
CASSVFADLTYNEQFF
>14|-|TRBV9|many|TRBJ2-7
TGTGCCAGCAGCGTAGCTCCGGACCTCTACGAGCAGTACTTC
CASSVAPDLYEQYF
>15|-|TRBV9|many|TRBJ1-3
TGTGCCAGCAGCGCCGACCCGAGCTCTGGAAACACCATATATTTT
CASSADPSSGNTIYF
>15|TRBD1|TRBV9|many|TRBJ1-1
TGTGCCAGCAGCGGATATACAGGGGGCAGCACTGAAGCTTTCTTT
CASSGYTGGSTEAFF
>13|-|TRBV9|many|TRBJ2-3
TGTGCCAGCAGCGTAGGCGTCCCAGATACGCAGTATTTT
CASSVGVPDTQYF
>15|-|TRBV9|many|TRBJ2-1
TGTGCCAGCAGCGTAGCTTTCCAGGGTAACAATGAGCAGTTCTTC
CASSVAFQGNNEQFF
>15|-|TRBV9|few|TRBJ2-3
TGTGCCAGCAGCGTAGGGGTTTTTAGCACAGATACGCAGTATTTT
CASSVGVFSTDTQYF
>14|-|TRBV9|many|TRBJ2-2
TGTGCCAGCAGCGAAGGGGGGAACACCGGGGAGCTGTTTTTT
CASSEGGNTGELFF
>16|TRBD1|TRBV9|many|TRBJ2-6
TGTGCCAGCAGCGTCGGACAGGGGCGTTGGGCCAACGTCCTGACTTTC
CASSVGQGRWANVLTF
>14|-|TRBV9|many|TRBJ2-1
TGTGCCAGCAGCGTAGAGTGGGGGAAAGGTGAGCAGTTCTTC
CASSVEWGKGEQFF
>14|-|TRBV9|-|TRBJ1-4
TGTGCCAGCAGCTCCAGGGGCACTAATGAAAAACTGTTTTTT
CASSSRGTNEKLFF
>14|-|TRBV9|medium-sized|TRBJ2-5
TGTGCCAGCAGCGCCCAGGAGTACCAAGAGACCCAGTACTTC
CASSAQEYQETQYF
>13|-|TRBV9|many|TRBJ2-5
TGTGCCAGCAGCGTATTTGGGTGGGAGACCCAGTACTTC
CASSVFGWETQYF
>14|TRBD1|TRBV9|many|TRBJ2-1
TGTGCCAGCCAGCCGGGACAGATACACAATGAGCAGTTCTTC
CASQPGQIHNEQFF
>15|TRBD1|TRBV9|medium-sized|TRBJ1-6
TGTGCCAGCAGCGAGGGACAGGGGGTGTTTTCACCCCTCCACTTT
CASSEGQGVFSPLHF
>16|-|TRBV9|many|TRBJ2-1
TGTGCCAGCAGCGTATCCCTAGACAGCTCCTACAATGAGCAGTTCTTC
CASSVSLDSSYNEQFF
>14|TRBD1|TRBV9|many|TRBJ2-5
TGTGCCAGCAGCACGGGACAGCCCCAAGAGACCCAGTACTTC
CASSTGQPQETQYF
>18|TRBD2|TRBV9|many|TRBJ2-2
TGTGCCAGCAGCGTTTGGTTAGCGGGGGCCTTGAACACCGGGGAGCTGTTTTTT
CASSVWLAGALNTGELFF
>13|TRBD2|TRBV9|many|TRBJ2-5
TGTGCCAGCAGCGCCGGGGGGGGAGAGACCCAGTACTTC
CASSAGGGETQYF
>14|-|TRBV9|many|TRBJ2-2
TGTGCCAGCAGCGTAGTGGTAGCAGCCGGGGAGCTGTTTTTT
CASSVVVAAGELFF
>16|TRBD1|TRBV9|medium-sized|TRBJ1-3
TGTGCCAGCAGCGCCCAGACAGGGGGCTCTGGAAACACCATATATTTT
CASSAQTGGSGNTIYF